The 30 T cell receptor beta chains below all came from one sample that was sequenced in a study of blood T cell repertoires in COVID-19. The assay was immunoSEQ multiplex PCR, and TCRdb's table has in-frame clones only and misses some. Here the sample spans fewer than 250,000 clones, about 80% being singletons. The sample was peripheral blood. These receptors came from a woman aged 40 to 50 with active or convalescent COVID-19.

This chain links TRBV3-1 (or the pseudogene TRBV3-2) with TRBJ1-4; TRBD1 aligns across 7 bases. V was pared by 4 bases and J by 7 bases, with 6 bases of the junction left unmatched. Germline V gene lookup returns CDR1 LGHDT and CDR2 YNNKEL (reference sequence). CDR3 length: 14 residues. CDR3 amino acids: CASSPTGQPEKLFF. The CDR3 nucleotides are TGTGCCAGCAGCCCGACGGGACAGCCTGAAAAACTGTTTTTT.

In regard to this clone: The sample holds other DNA sequences that translate to the same CDR3. The V and J genes are TRBV9 and TRBJ2-7; D might be TRBD2 (7 bases). This CDR3 contains 15 residues. Germline V gene sequence: CDR1 SGDLS, CDR2 YYNGEE. Trimming cost V 0 bases and J 2 bases, with 12 bases left between them. DNA of the CDR3: TGTGCCAGCAGCGTAGATGGCGGGGGCACCTACGAGCAGTACTTC. Translated: CASSVDGGGTYEQYF. The full variable domain, rest sourced from reference TRBV9 and TRBJ2-7, is DSGVTQTPKHLITATGQRVTLRCSPRSGDLSVYWYQQSLDQGLQFLIQYYNGEERAKGNILERFSAQQFPDLHSELNLSSLELGDSALYFCASSVDGGGTYEQYFGPGTRLTVT.

This chain connects TRBV2 to TRBJ1-1, with TRBD1 matching over 7 bases. The J segment lost 4 bases and the V segment lost 6 bases, leaving 5 bases of the junction unmatched. Germline loops: CDR1 SNHLY, CDR2 FYNNEI. The CDR3 consists of 13 residues. The CDR3 here is CASRPTGATEAFF. CDR3 sequence (DNA): TGTGCCAGCAGGCCCACAGGGGCCACTGAAGCTTTCTTT.

In the case of this clone: Within the sample, other DNA sequences also encode this same CDR3. The chain combines TRBV29-1 with TRBJ1-6; D might be TRBD1 (6 bases). The CDR3 contains 13 residues. Germline values: CDR1 SQVTM, CDR2 ANQGSEA. V was cut by 0 bases and J by 7 bases, with 7 bases left in between. CDR3 region: CSVEDRGNSPLHF. Written as DNA, the CDR3 is TGCAGCGTTGAAGATAGGGGGAATTCACCCCTCCACTTT. The variable domain in full, completed from reference TRBV29-1 and TRBJ1-6, reads SAVISQKPSRDICQRGTSLTIQCQVDSQVTMMFWYRQQPGQSLTLIATANQGSEATYESGFVIDKFPISRPNLTFSTLTVSNMSPEDSSIYLCSVEDRGNSPLHFGNGTRLTVT.

The chain is built from TRBV13 and TRBJ1-1, with a possible D match to TRBD1 (6 bases). V was clipped by 4 bases and J by 1 base, with 10 bases between them. Germline-derived CDR1 and CDR2 are PRHDT and FYEKMQ (reference sequence). The CDR3 sequence is 14 residues long. DNA of the CDR3: TGTGCCAGCAGCTCTGCGACAGGGAACACTGAAGCTTTCTTT. It is translated as CASSSATGNTEAFF. The variable domain in full, with the rest retrieved from reference TRBV13 and TRBJ1-1, is AAGVIQSPRHLIKEKRETATLKCYPIPRHDTVYWYQQGPGQDPQFLISFYEKMQSDKGSIPDRFSAQQFSDYHSELNMSSLELGDSALYFCASSSATGNTEAFFGQGTRLTVV.

The chain joins TRBV2 to TRBJ1-5, with 7 nucleotides matching TRBD1. The trim removed 5 bases at V and 5 bases at J, leaving 6 bases unmatched. Per germline, CDR1 SNHLY and CDR2 FYNNEI. The CDR3 has 14 amino acids. CDR3 protein: CASSPDREDQPQHF. In DNA, the CDR3 is TGTGCCAGCAGTCCCGACAGGGAAGATCAGCCCCAGCATTTT.

J is TRBJ1-3 and V is TRBV3-1 (or the pseudogene TRBV3-2); D perhaps matches TRBD1 (5 bases). CDR3 length equals 18 residues. The germline V gene has CDR1 LGHDT and CDR2 YNNKEL (reference sequence). V gave up 2 bases and J gave up 4 bases, with 21 bases separating them. CDR3 DNA sequence: TGTGCCAGCAGCCAACAGGTAGTTGGCCAGGGTACAGGAAACACCATATATTTT. This sequence encodes CASSQQVVGQGTGNTIYF.

The chain uses TRBV6-2 or TRBV6-3 and TRBJ1-5; D uncertain. CDR1 and CDR2 (germline): MNHEY, SVGEGT. Trimming took 6 bases from V and 7 from J, leaving 19 bases between them. The CDR3 is 15 amino acids. In DNA, the CDR3 is TGTGCCAGCAGCCGTCCTGGATCGCGAGGACAGCCCCAGCATTTT. It is translated as CASSRPGSRGQPQHF.

The chain is built from TRBV11-2 and TRBJ2-3; maybe TRBD2 (6 bases). CDR3 length: 14 residues. V was shortened by 7 bases and J by 2 bases, with 13 bases between the two germline ends. Germline assignment: CDR1 SGHAT and CDR2 FQNNGV. CDR3 sequence: CASNPGDLTDTQYF. DNA for the CDR3: TGTGCCAGCAACCCGGGGGACCTCACAGATACGCAGTATTTT. Full variable domain (missing parts from reference TRBV11-2 and TRBJ2-3): EAGVAQSPRYKIIEKRQSVAFWCNPISGHATLYWYQQILGQGPKLLIQFQNNGVVDDSQLPKDRFSAERLKGVDSTLKIQPAKLEDSAVYLCASNPGDLTDTQYFGPGTRLTVL.

The chain has TRBV2 and TRBJ1-1; TRBD1 aligns across 8 bases. The J segment lost 6 bases and the V segment lost 8 bases, leaving 20 bases of the junction unmatched. CDR1 is SNHLY and CDR2 is FYNNEI in the germline V gene. This CDR3 comprises 17 residues. The DNA for the CDR3 is TGTGCCAGCGCAAATTACCCGGACAGGGCAAGTGTCCCTGAAGCTTTCTTT. As protein: CASANYPDRASVPEAFF.

This sequence joins TRBV5-1 and TRBJ2-5, with 12 bases that match TRBD1. CDR1 and CDR2 (germline): SGHRS, YFSETQ. The CDR3 covers 15 residues. After removal of 4 bases from V and 5 bases from J, the junction contained 6 bases not matched to a gene. The CDR3 here is CASSPGTGGGETQYF. CDR3 nucleotide sequence: TGCGCCAGCAGCCCGGGGACAGGGGGCGGGGAGACCCAGTACTTC.

The chain joins TRBV6-5 to TRBJ1-1; D gene uncertain. The V gene's germline CDR1 is MNHEY and CDR2 SVGAGI. Between the trimmed V and J ends, which lost 7 bases and 11 bases, there was a span of 14 bases. The CDR3 runs 11 residues. Written as DNA, the CDR3 is TGTGCCAGCATCACGGGAGGGCGGGCTTTCTTT. Translating gives CASITGGRAFF.

This clone has just a few counts. The genes are TRBV19 and TRBJ2-3, with 7 nucleotides matching TRBD2. The CDR3 is made up of 15 amino acids. V gave up 7 bases and J gave up 3 bases; unmatched junction bases: 10. The germline CDR1 and CDR2 sequences are LNHDA and SQIVND (reference sequence). CDR3 region: CASTPGGDGTDTQYF. The CDR3 coding sequence is TGTGCCAGTACCCCTGGGGGGGACGGGACAGATACGCAGTATTTT.

The CDR3 here is CASSQAGDGNTIYF. The DNA of the CDR3 is TGCGCCAGCAGCCAAGCAGGGGATGGAAACACCATATATTTT. The chain recombines TRBV4-1 with TRBJ1-3; D possibly corresponds to TRBD1 (6 bases). This CDR3 comprises 14 residues. Trimming shortened V by 1 base and J by 3 bases, and 7 bases separated the two germline ends. Germline V lookup: CDR1 MGHRA, CDR2 YSYEKL.

The CDR3 bases are TGCACCAGCAGCCCGCGGGACTGCCAAGAGACCCAGTACTTC. Translation: CTSSPRDCQETQYF. The V gene is TRBV1, the J gene TRBJ2-5; TRBD2 reflects the table's D call only, with no check against the DNA. TRBV1 counts as a pseudogene. The CDR3 is 14 residues long.

The V gene is TRBV6-2 or TRBV6-3, the J gene TRBJ1-5; weak D call: TRBD1 (6 bases). The V gene's germline CDR1 is MNHEY and CDR2 SVGEGT. V was pared by 2 bases and J by 1 base, with 18 bases between. This CDR3 spans 18 amino acids. This CDR3 is CASSYTPPTGISNQPQHF. As DNA, the CDR3 is TGTGCCAGCAGTTACACACCACCGACAGGAATAAGCAATCAGCCCCAGCATTTT.

V and J are TRBV10-3 and TRBJ2-3; D is perhaps TRBD2 (7 bases). Germline CDR1 and CDR2: ENHRY and SYGVKD. The CDR3 spans 19 residues. The ends were cut back, 3 bases at V and 2 bases at J, with 24 bases in the middle. CDR3 loop: CAISDRGRESNGVTDTQYF. CDR3 sequence (DNA): TGTGCCATCAGTGACCGGGGGCGGGAGTCGAATGGTGTCACAGATACGCAGTATTTT.

The chain carries TRBV7-2 and TRBJ2-1; 10 bases are a match to TRBD2. V trimming: 2 bases; J trimming: 8 bases; junction bases outside the gene matches: 9. CDR3 length: 16 amino acids. CDR1 SGHTA and CDR2 FQGNSA come from the germline V gene. The CDR3 spells CASSLRKSGGDYEQFF. The CDR3, as DNA: TGTGCCAGCAGCTTAAGGAAGAGCGGGGGGGACTATGAGCAGTTCTTC.

The sample holds one count of this clone. The chain employs TRBV2 and TRBJ1-2, with 9 bases fitting TRBD1. CDR1 is SNHLY, CDR2 FYNNEI, per germline. The V segment lost 6 bases and the J segment 7 bases; nucleotides outside the gene matches: 15. The CDR3 has 16 amino acids. This CDR3 is CASRLTTTGGAGGYTF. The CDR3 coding sequence is TGTGCCAGCAGACTTACGACAACAGGGGGCGCCGGTGGCTACACCTTC.

The chain recombines TRBV6-5 with TRBJ2-1, with 10 bases lining up with TRBD1. J gave up 6 bases and V 2 bases, and 4 bases lay outside the gene matches. The CDR3 has 15 residues. Germline V gene lookup returns CDR1 MNHEY and CDR2 SVGAGI. The DNA of the CDR3 is TGTGCCAGCAGTTACCCGGGACAGGGGTCCAATGAGCAGTTCTTC. Translation gives CASSYPGQGSNEQFF.

This chain connects TRBV25-1 to TRBJ1-5, with D maybe TRBD1 (5 bases). V was clipped by 3 bases and J by 4 bases, with 16 bases between them. The CDR3 totals 16 residues. Germline CDR1 reads MGHDK; CDR2 reads SYGVNS. The CDR3, as DNA: TGTGCCAGCAGTGATAGGGACTTCGGGGGGAATCAGCCCCAGCATTTT. It translates to CASSDRDFGGNQPQHF.

The J gene is TRBJ1-1, the V gene TRBV24-1; perhaps TRBD1 as D (6 bases). Trimming left V 8 bases short and J 3 bases short, with 6 bases between. CDR1 is KGHDR, CDR2 SFDVKD, per germline. The CDR3 consists of 11 residues. CDR3 nucleotides: TGTGCCACCAAGGGGGACACTGAAGCTTTCTTT. This encodes CATKGDTEAFF.

This clone has at least ten counts. Other DNA sequences in the sample encode the same CDR3. The J gene is TRBJ1-2, the V gene TRBV24-1; 10 bases map to TRBD1. CDR3 length: 14 residues. Germline V lookup: CDR1 KGHDR, CDR2 SFDVKD. Trimming at V came to 4 bases and at J to 2 bases, leaving 0 bases not matched to a gene. This CDR3 is CATSETGGNYGYTF. The CDR3 DNA reads TGTGCCACCAGTGAGACAGGGGGCAACTATGGCTACACCTTC.

The V gene is TRBV5-3, the J gene TRBJ2-1, with TRBD2 matching 16 bases. TRBV5-3 is known as an ORF, though its function is uncertain. The CDR3 length is 17 residues. J gave up 7 bases and V 3 bases, and 7 bases lay outside the gene matches. The CDR3 here is CARSSGTSGGALNEQFF. The CDR3, as DNA: TGTGCCAGAAGCTCCGGGACTAGCGGGGGGGCGTTGAATGAGCAGTTCTTC.

The gene calls are TRBV7-8 and TRBJ1-1; D is possibly TRBD1 (6 bases). The germline V gene encodes CDR1 SGHVS and CDR2 FQNEAQ. The CDR3 runs to 16 residues. V gave up 0 bases and J gave up 4 bases, with 15 bases separating them. The chain's CDR3 is CASSLAGRGSITEAFF. The CDR3 nucleotides read TGTGCCAGCAGCTTAGCCGGGAGGGGGTCGATCACTGAAGCTTTCTTT.

This clone was detected a few times. V and J are TRBV6-2 or TRBV6-3 and TRBJ2-2; the match to TRBD2 covers 11 bases. V shed 6 bases and J 6 bases; nucleotides not matched to a gene: 18. The CDR3 sequence is 19 residues long. Germline V gene sequence: CDR1 MNHEY, CDR2 SVGEGT. The CDR3 reads CASSALSGTSGEVPGELFF. CDR3 in DNA: TGTGCCAGCAGCGCATTATCCGGGACTAGCGGAGAGGTTCCCGGGGAGCTGTTTTTT.

This chain links TRBV7-2 with TRBJ1-4, with 9 bases aligning to TRBD1. The length of the CDR3 is 14 residues. V gave up 4 bases and J gave up 11 bases; unmatched junction bases: 8. Germline V gives CDR1 SGHTA, CDR2 FQGNSA. DNA of the CDR3: TGTGCCAGCAGCTCGGGACAGGGAATTGACAAACTGTTTTTT. The encoded protein is CASSSGQGIDKLFF.

This clone was seen once. This chain connects TRBV11-1 to TRBJ2-7, with 8 bases matching TRBD2. With V trimmed by 1 base and J by 3 bases, 5 bases remained unmatched. Germline loops: CDR1 SGHAT, CDR2 FQDESV (reference sequence). This CDR3 region has 15 residues. DNA for the CDR3: TGTGCCAGCAGCTTAGTGTCGGGGGGGCACTACGAGCAGTACTTC. Residues: CASSLVSGGHYEQYF.

This rearrangement joins TRBV20-1 to TRBJ2-5; 10 positions agree with TRBD2. The CDR3 is 11 amino acids. Trimming at V came to 4 bases and at J to 9 bases, leaving 2 bases not matched to a gene. Germline V CDR1 and CDR2: DFQATT, SNEGSKA (reference sequence). The CDR3 DNA is TGCAGTGCTAAGGGGACTAGCGCCCAGTACTTC. Encoded protein: CSAKGTSAQYF.

V is TRBV10-3 and J is TRBJ1-5; 7 bases fit TRBD1. Germline V gives CDR1 ENHRY, CDR2 SYGVKD. V was pared by 10 bases and J by 5 bases, with 8 bases of the junction left unmatched. This CDR3 is built from 13 residues. CDR3 sequence: CATMTGPDQPQHF. Written as DNA, the CDR3 is TGTGCCACCATGACAGGGCCGGATCAGCCCCAGCATTTT.